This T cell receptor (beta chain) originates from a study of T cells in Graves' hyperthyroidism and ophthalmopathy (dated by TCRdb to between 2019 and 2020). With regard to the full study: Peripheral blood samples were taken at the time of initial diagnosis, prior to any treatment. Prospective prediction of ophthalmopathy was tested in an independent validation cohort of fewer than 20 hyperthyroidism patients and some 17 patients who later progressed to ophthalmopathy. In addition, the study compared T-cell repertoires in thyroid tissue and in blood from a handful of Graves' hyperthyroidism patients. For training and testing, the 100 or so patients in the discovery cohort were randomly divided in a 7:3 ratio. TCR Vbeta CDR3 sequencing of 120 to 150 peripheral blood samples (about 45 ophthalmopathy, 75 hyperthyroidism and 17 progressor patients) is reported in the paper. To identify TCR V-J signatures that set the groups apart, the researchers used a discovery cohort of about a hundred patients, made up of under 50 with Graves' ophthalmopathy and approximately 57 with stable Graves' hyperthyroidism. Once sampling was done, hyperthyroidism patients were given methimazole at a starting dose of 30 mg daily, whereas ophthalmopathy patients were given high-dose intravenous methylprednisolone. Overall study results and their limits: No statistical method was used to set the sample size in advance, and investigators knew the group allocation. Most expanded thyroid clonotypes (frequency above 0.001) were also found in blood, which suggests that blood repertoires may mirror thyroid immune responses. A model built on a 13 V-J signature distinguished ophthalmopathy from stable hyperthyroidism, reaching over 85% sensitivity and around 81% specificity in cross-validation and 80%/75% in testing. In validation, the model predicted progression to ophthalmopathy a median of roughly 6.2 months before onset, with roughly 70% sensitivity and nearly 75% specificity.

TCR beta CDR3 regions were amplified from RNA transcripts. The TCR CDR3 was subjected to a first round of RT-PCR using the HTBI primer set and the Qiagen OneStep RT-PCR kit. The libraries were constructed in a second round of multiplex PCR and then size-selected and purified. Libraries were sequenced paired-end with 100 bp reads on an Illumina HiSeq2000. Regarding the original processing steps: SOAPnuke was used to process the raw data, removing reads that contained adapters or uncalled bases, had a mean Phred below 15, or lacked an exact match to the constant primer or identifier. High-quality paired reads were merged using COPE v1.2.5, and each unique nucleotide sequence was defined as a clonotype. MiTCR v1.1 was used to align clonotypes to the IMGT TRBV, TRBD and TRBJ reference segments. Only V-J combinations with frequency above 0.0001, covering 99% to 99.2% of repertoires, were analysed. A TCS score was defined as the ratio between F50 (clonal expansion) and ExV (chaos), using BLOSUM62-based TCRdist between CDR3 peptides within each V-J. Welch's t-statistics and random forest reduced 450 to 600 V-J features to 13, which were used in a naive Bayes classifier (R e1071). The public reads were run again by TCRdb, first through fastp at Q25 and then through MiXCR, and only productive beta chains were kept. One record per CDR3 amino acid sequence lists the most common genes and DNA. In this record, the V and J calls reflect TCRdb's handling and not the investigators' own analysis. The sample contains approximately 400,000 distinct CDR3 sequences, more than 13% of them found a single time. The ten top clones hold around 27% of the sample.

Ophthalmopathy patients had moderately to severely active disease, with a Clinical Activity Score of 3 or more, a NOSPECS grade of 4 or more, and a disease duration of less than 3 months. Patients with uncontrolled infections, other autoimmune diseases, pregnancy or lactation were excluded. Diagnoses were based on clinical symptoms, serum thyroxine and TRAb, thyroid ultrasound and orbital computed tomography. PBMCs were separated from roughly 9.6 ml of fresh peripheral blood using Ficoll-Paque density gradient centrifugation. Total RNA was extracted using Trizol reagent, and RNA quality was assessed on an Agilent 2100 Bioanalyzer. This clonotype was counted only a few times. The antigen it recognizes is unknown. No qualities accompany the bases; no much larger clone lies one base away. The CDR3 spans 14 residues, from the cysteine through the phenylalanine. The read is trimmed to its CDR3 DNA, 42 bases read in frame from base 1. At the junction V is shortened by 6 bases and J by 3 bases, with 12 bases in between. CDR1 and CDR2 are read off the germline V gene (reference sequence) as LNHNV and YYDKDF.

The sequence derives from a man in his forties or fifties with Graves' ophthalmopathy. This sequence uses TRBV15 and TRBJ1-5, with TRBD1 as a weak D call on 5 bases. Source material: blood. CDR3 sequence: CATSPTDYNQPQHF. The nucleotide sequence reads TGTGCCACCAGTCCGACAGACTACAATCAGCCCCAGCATTTT. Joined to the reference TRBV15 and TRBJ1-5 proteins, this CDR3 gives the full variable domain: DAMVIQNPRYQVTQFGKPVTLSCSQTLNHNVMYWYQQKSSQAPKLLFHYYDKDFNNEADTPDNFQSRRPNTSFCFLDIRSPGLGDTAMYLCATSPTDYNQPQHFGDGTRLSIL.